This T cell receptor (beta chain) was recorded in a study of cytomegalovirus exposure and HLA in healthy donors. Study observations and caveats: Equally common other TCR beta chains were less clonally expanded than HLA-associated ones, a later analysis found.

PCR primers comprised 60 Vbeta and 13 Jbeta primers. Generated by immunoSEQ multiplex PCR, the TCRdb table keeps only in-frame clones and is missing some. The sample has approximately 110,000 clones; roughly 13% are singletons. This clone came up a few times. Its antigen is as yet unknown. The clonotype comes from a man between 40 and 49 years old in good health and CMV-seropositive. Input material: PBMCs.

Written as DNA, the CDR3 is TGTGCCAGCAGTTTACGGGCCGTCGGGACTAGCGCCTTAGCCTACGAGCAGTACTTC. It specifies CASSLRAVGTSALAYEQYF. The chain uses TRBV27 and TRBJ2-7, with TRBD2 matching 10 bases. After removal of 2 bases from V and 2 bases from J, the junction contained 15 bases not matched to a gene. This CDR3 spans 19 amino acids. The germline V gene has CDR1 MNHEY and CDR2 SMNVEV (reference sequence).